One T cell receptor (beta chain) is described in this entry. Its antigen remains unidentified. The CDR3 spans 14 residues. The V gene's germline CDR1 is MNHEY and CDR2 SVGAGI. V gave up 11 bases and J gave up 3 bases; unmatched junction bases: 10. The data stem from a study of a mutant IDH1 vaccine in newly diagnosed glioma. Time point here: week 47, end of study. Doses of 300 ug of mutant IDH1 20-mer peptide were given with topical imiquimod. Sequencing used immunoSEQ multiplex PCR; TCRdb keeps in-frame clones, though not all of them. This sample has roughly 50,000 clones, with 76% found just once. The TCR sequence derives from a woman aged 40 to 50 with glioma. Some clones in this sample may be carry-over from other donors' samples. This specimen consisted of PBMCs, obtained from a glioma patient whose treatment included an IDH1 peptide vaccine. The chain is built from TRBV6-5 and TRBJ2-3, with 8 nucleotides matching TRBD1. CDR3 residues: CAAATGDQTDTQYF. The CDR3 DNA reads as TGTGCCGCAGCGACAGGGGACCAGACAGATACGCAGTATTTT.